These 30 T cell receptor beta chains share one sample of origin, sequenced in a study of T-cell memory formation after mild COVID-19 (dated by TCRdb to the early 2020s). Library preparation used 5' RACE. Data came from an Illumina NovaSeq 6000. The public reads were reprocessed in TCRdb via fastp at Q25 and MiXCR, keeping in-frame beta chains. When rows share a CDR3 protein, they turn into one entry using the most common DNA and genes. Counted in this sample were a few hundred thousand distinct CDR3 sequences; 20% to 25% of them appeared once. Clones ranked in the top ten supply around 9.2% of the sample. Input material: PBMCs or a T cell subset sorted from them (not recorded which). Receptors originate from an adult woman who had mild COVID-19 (a few samples of this study predate the infection). The sample titles of this study are shuffled in the database, so cell type and time point are left out; the donor was told from shared clones.

This clonotype was counted a few times. The chain is built from TRBV7-2 and TRBJ2-7, with D perhaps being TRBD1 or TRBD2 (5 bases each). The germline gives CDR1 SGHTA, CDR2 FQGNSA. The V gene lost 5 bases and the J gene lost 2 bases, with 19 bases spanning the gap. The CDR3 is made up of 16 amino acids. CDR3 sequence (DNA): TGTGCCAGCAGCCCTCTTGGGGGTACGACTACCTACGAGCAGTACTTC. Its translation: CASSPLGGTTTYEQYF.

The chain uses TRBV5-1 and TRBJ2-1, with a tentative D call TRBD2 (6 bases). The CDR3 spans 16 residues. CDR1 is SGHRS and CDR2 is YFSETQ in the germline V gene. V lost 2 bases and J 5 bases, leaving 17 bases between the germline ends. Here the CDR3 reads CASSFRTQEGHNEQFF. The CDR3 DNA reads as TGCGCCAGCAGCTTCAGGACACAGGAGGGCCACAATGAGCAGTTCTTC.

This chain joins TRBV30 and TRBJ1-5, with a weak D call TRBD1 (6 bases). The germline V gene has CDR1 GTSNPN and CDR2 SVGIG (reference sequence). V was pared by 2 bases and J by 2 bases, with 10 bases between. The CDR3 spans 14 residues. The CDR3 sequence: CAWSWGAGNQPQHF. CDR3 bases: TGTGCCTGGAGTTGGGGGGCGGGCAATCAGCCCCAGCATTTT. Using reference TRBV30 and TRBJ1-5 for the parts outside the CDR3, the full variable domain is SQTIHQWPATLVQPVGSPLSLECTVEGTSNPNLYWYRQAAGRGLQLLFYSVGIGQISSEVPQNLSASRPQDRQFILSSKKLLLSDSGFYLCAWSWGAGNQPQHFGDGTRLSIL.

The chain recombines TRBV25-1 with TRBJ1-5; possibly TRBD1 for D (6 bases). Trimming shortened V by 6 bases and J by 9 bases, and 15 bases separated the two germline ends. The germline V gene has CDR1 MGHDK and CDR2 SYGVNS. This CDR3 comprises 13 residues. CDR3 sequence (DNA): TGTGCCAGCAGCCGGGACACGGCATCGCCCCAGCATTTT. This gives the protein CASSRDTASPQHF.

The CDR3 bases are TGTGCCACGGAGGCGGGGGAGGGCAATGAGCAGTTCTTC. Translated: CATEAGEGNEQFF. This chain uses TRBV3-1 with TRBJ2-1; TRBD2 agrees at 7 bases. The germline CDR1 and CDR2 sequences are LGHDT and YNNKEL (reference sequence). This CDR3 has 13 residues. The V and J ends lost 10 bases and 6 bases, in that order; junction bases with no gene match: 9.

This clonotype is a singleton in its sample. The J gene is TRBJ2-7, the V gene TRBV11-2, with D possibly being TRBD1 (6 bases). With 0 bases removed from V and 8 bases from J, the gap between germline ends came to 8 bases. CDR1 is SGHAT and CDR2 is FQNNGV in the germline V gene. The CDR3 is 12 residues long. Here the CDR3 DNA reads TGTGCCAGCAGCTTAGAGGGACAAAAGCAGTACTTC. Translated, it gives CASSLEGQKQYF.

The chain carries TRBV27 and TRBJ2-5; 13 bases are a match to TRBD2. The germline V gene encodes CDR1 MNHEY and CDR2 SMNVEV (reference sequence). The J segment lost 6 bases and the V segment lost 8 bases, leaving 6 bases of the junction unmatched. The CDR3 length is 14 residues. The CDR3 here is CASRLAGGFKTQYF. The CDR3, as DNA: TGTGCCAGCCGACTAGCGGGGGGATTCAAGACCCAGTACTTC.

This clonotype has ten or more counts. The rearrangement links TRBV6-6 to TRBJ1-3; no reliable D call. Deletions cut 5 bases from V and 3 bases from J, with 17 bases between. This CDR3 contains 16 residues. Germline V lookup: CDR1 MNHNY, CDR2 SVGAGI (reference sequence). CDR3 in amino acids: CASSRQDTIGGNTIYF. The DNA for the CDR3 is TGTGCCAGCAGTCGGCAGGATACGATAGGTGGAAACACCATATATTTT.

The chain links TRBV11-2 to TRBJ2-3; 9 nucleotides agree with TRBD2. V trimming: 5 bases; J trimming: 5 bases; junction bases outside the gene matches: 11. The CDR3 has 16 amino acids. Germline V gives CDR1 SGHAT, CDR2 FQNNGV. CDR3: CASSPLGGGAEDTQYF. For the CDR3, the DNA is TGTGCCAGCAGCCCTCTTGGCGGGGGGGCCGAAGATACGCAGTATTTT.

The chain uses TRBV4-1 and TRBJ1-5; possibly TRBD1 for D (5 bases). Per the germline V gene, CDR1 is MGHRA and CDR2 is YSYEKL. The CDR3 consists of 14 residues. The V end lost 5 bases, the J end lost 9 bases, and 17 bases lay between the germline ends. CDR3 DNA: TGCGCCAGCAGCAAGTGGGGGGAGGTTGGGCCCCAGCATTTT. As protein: CASSKWGEVGPQHF.

A few counts support this clonotype. This sequence joins TRBV3-1 and TRBJ1-2; 9 positions match TRBD1. CDR1 is LGHDT and CDR2 is YNNKEL in the germline V gene (reference sequence). The CDR3 extends over 15 amino acids. J was trimmed by 3 bases and V by 8 bases; bases with no gene match: 10. CDR3 in amino acids: CASAGQGLIDYGYTF. Here the CDR3 DNA reads TGTGCCAGCGCGGGACAGGGACTTATCGACTATGGCTACACCTTC.

This sequence joins TRBV3-1 and TRBJ2-4; possibly TRBD1 for D (6 bases). The V end was cut by 2 bases, the J end by 1 base, with 21 bases between. Germline assignment: CDR1 LGHDT and CDR2 YNNKEL (reference sequence). This CDR3 region has 19 residues. CDR3 coding DNA: TGTGCCAGCAGCCAATCCCCGACACGTACAGGGCTGGCCAAAAACATTCAGTACTTC. Its protein is CASSQSPTRTGLAKNIQYF.

This sequence joins TRBV5-1 and TRBJ1-2; D gene uncertain. CDR3 length equals 15 residues. CDR1 is SGHRS, CDR2 YFSETQ, per germline. Trimming stripped 7 bases from V and 0 bases from J, with 16 bases between. Here the CDR3 reads CASSKDPTPNYGYTF. Written as DNA, the CDR3 is TGCGCCAGCTCAAAAGACCCTACTCCTAACTATGGCTACACCTTC.

This chain links TRBV20-1 with TRBJ1-3, with D tentatively TRBD1 (5 bases). The CDR3 is made up of 17 amino acids. Trimming stripped 6 bases from V and 2 bases from J, with 23 bases between. Germline V gene sequence: CDR1 DFQATT, CDR2 SNEGSKA (reference sequence). Here the CDR3 reads CSATTGAGRGPGNTIYF. The CDR3 nucleotides are TGCAGTGCCACAACCGGGGCAGGCCGGGGCCCTGGAAACACCATATATTTT.

J is TRBJ2-1 and V is TRBV7-2, with D possibly TRBD2 on 6 matching bases. The V and J ends lost 1 base and 1 base respectively, with 8 bases between them. Germline V gives CDR1 SGHTA, CDR2 FQGNSA. The CDR3 contains 15 residues. The chain's CDR3 is CASSLVRESYNEQFF. The DNA of the CDR3 is TGTGCCAGCAGCTTAGTGCGGGAATCCTACAATGAGCAGTTCTTC.

A note on this clonotype: A read error may be the cause here, since a much bigger clone is one base away. This chain links TRBV18 with TRBJ2-1; TRBD2 is a possible D gene (6 bases). Germline V CDR1 and CDR2: KGHSH, LQKENI. CDR3 length: 13 residues. As DNA, the CDR3 is TGTGCCAGCTCGCGGGACTCTGTCAATGATCAGTTCTTC. Its translation is CASSRDSVNDQFF.

The rearrangement joins TRBV28 to TRBJ1-2, with 12 bases fitting TRBD1. The CDR3 consists of 14 residues. The V gene's germline CDR1 is MDHEN and CDR2 SYDVKM. V shed 4 bases and J 8 bases; nucleotides not matched to a gene: 5. CDR3 sequence (DNA): TGTGCCAGCAGTTCGGGACAGGGGGCTAGGGGCTACACCTTC. It translates to CASSSGQGARGYTF.

This clonotype has just one count. The DNA of the CDR3 is TGTGCCAGCAGTGGGGGTTTCGCTGAAGCTTTCTTT. Translated, it gives CASSGGFAEAFF. The gene calls are TRBV7-6 and TRBJ1-1; possible D gene TRBD1, 5 bases. This CDR3 spans 12 amino acids. Germline V lookup: CDR1 SGHVS, CDR2 FNYEAQ. Trimming cost V 6 bases and J 6 bases, with 11 bases left between them.

In its sample, this clonotype was seen a few times. This sequence joins TRBV12-3 or TRBV12-4 and TRBJ2-5; possibly TRBD1 or TRBD2 for D (5 bases each). The CDR3 contains 13 residues. V shed 4 bases and J shed 6 bases, with 12 bases lying between them. The CDR3 region is CASSYSEGQTQYF. In DNA, the CDR3 is TGTGCCAGCAGTTATAGCGAGGGGCAGACCCAGTACTTC.

For this clonotype: The germline gene is not matched at one end of the junction; a read error may be the cause. The chain couples TRBV2 to TRBJ2-4; 8 positions agree with TRBD1. CDR3 size: 15 residues. Germline V gene data show CDR1 as SNHLY and CDR2 as FYNNEI. DNA of the CDR3: TGTGCCAGCAGTAGTAGGCAGGGGGCCATAAACATTCAGTACTTC. This encodes CASSSRQGAINIQYF.

This clonotype was seen a few times. The chain combines TRBV5-6 with TRBJ1-2; possibly TRBD1 for D (6 bases). Germline lookup yields CDR1 SGHDT and CDR2 YYEEEE. V was shortened by 0 bases and J by 8 bases, with 11 bases between the two germline ends. This CDR3 spans 13 amino acids. For the CDR3, the DNA is TGTGCCAGCAGCTTGGAATCTGGGGGCGGCTACACCTTC. Translated, it gives CASSLESGGGYTF. The full variable domain, completed using reference TRBV5-6 and TRBJ1-2, is DAGVTQSPTHLIKTRGQQVTLRCSPKSGHDTVSWYQQALGQGPQFIFQYYEEEERQRGNFPDRFSGHQFPNYSSELNVNALLLGDSALYLCASSLESGGGYTFGSGTRLTVV.

The chain uses TRBV2 and TRBJ2-1, with 9 bases fitting TRBD2. The V and J ends lost 1 base and 10 bases, in that order; junction bases with no gene match: 8. The germline V gene has CDR1 SNHLY and CDR2 FYNNEI. The CDR3 length is 15 residues. The CDR3 sequence: CASSEGLAAYREQFF. In DNA, the CDR3 is TGTGCCAGCAGTGAAGGACTAGCGGCCTACAGGGAGCAGTTCTTC.

This clonotype was seen a handful of times. V is TRBV20-1 and J is TRBJ1-5; D may be TRBD1 (6 bases). The V end lost 6 bases, the J end lost 5 bases, and 17 bases lay between the germline ends. The CDR3 is 14 amino acids. CDR1 and CDR2 (germline): DFQATT, SNEGSKA (reference sequence). Written as DNA, the CDR3 is TGCAGTGCCACCTCGGACAGTAGGCATCAGCCCCAGCATTTT. Translating it yields CSATSDSRHQPQHF.

This clonotype was counted at least ten times. The chain couples TRBV4-2 to TRBJ1-5; D not certain. Germline loops: CDR1 LGHNA, CDR2 YNFKEQ. V lost 0 bases and J lost 2, with 8 bases in between. The CDR3 length is 15 residues. The CDR3 loop reads CASSQERAGNQPQHF. In DNA form, the CDR3 reads TGTGCCAGCAGCCAAGAGAGGGCGGGCAATCAGCCCCAGCATTTT.

Only a few counts were recorded for this clonotype. The J gene is TRBJ1-5, the V gene TRBV4-1, with D hard to call. The CDR3 runs to 15 residues. CDR1 is MGHRA and CDR2 is YSYEKL in the germline V gene. V was pared by 5 bases and J by 3 bases, with 14 bases between. The chain's CDR3 is CASSSLGLVNQPQHF. The CDR3, as DNA: TGCGCCAGCAGCTCCTTGGGTCTCGTCAATCAGCCCCAGCATTTT.

The rearrangement uses TRBV16 and TRBJ2-7; the D is unclear. The CDR3 consists of 15 residues. Germline V lookup: CDR1 KGHSY, CDR2 FQNENV. The V and J ends lost 2 bases and 3 bases respectively, with 14 bases between them. The CDR3 nucleotides are TGTGCCAGCAGCCAAGGTCAGGCAGGTTTCTACGAGCAGTACTTC. Amino acids: CASSQGQAGFYEQYF.

This clonotype appeared a few times. This chain links TRBV7-3 with TRBJ2-7; 9 bases fit TRBD2. J lost 3 bases, V lost 4 bases, and 16 bases had no gene match. The CDR3 extends over 18 amino acids. Germline-derived CDR1 and CDR2 are SGHTA and FQGTGA. The CDR3 region has the DNA TGTGCCAGCAGCTCCAGCGGGAGGAGATTCTTGACCTGCTACGAGCAGTACTTC. Its protein is CASSSSGRRFLTCYEQYF.

This clonotype showed up many times. The genes are TRBV4-1 and TRBJ1-5; TRBD1 aligns across 9 bases. This CDR3 contains 16 residues. Trimming at V came to 4 bases and at J to 6 bases, leaving 10 bases not matched to a gene. Germline loops: CDR1 MGHRA, CDR2 YSYEKL. In DNA, the CDR3 is TGCGCCAGCAGCCCTTTTACAGGGGGCAGGGGTCAGCCCCAGCATTTT. Its translation: CASSPFTGGRGQPQHF.

Only a few counts were recorded for this clonotype. The V and J genes are TRBV29-1 and TRBJ2-1; 7 bases map to TRBD1. Trimming at V came to 6 bases and at J to 1 base, leaving 6 bases not matched to a gene. The CDR3 is 14 residues long. Per germline, CDR1 SQVTM and CDR2 ANQGSEA. This chain's CDR3 is CSVDDRASYNEQFF. In DNA, the CDR3 is TGCAGCGTGGATGACAGGGCTTCCTACAATGAGCAGTTCTTC.

This clonotype was counted a few times. The rearrangement uses TRBV12-3 or TRBV12-4 and TRBJ2-5; D not certain. The CDR3 length is 14 residues. V lost 5 bases to trimming and J lost 2 bases, with 12 bases between them. This chain's CDR3 is CASSIGRLQETQYF. The CDR3 nucleotides read TGTGCCAGCAGTATAGGACGTCTGCAAGAGACCCAGTACTTC.